The clone carrying this TCR beta chain was detected ten times or more. The sample belongs to a study of CD4 and CD8 cells across lung adenocarcinoma regions. One entry per CDR3 protein, called by TCRdb with MiXCR from the PCR reads. The sample has about 25,000 distinct CDR3 sequences, 50% to 55% seen once. The CDR3 extends over 14 amino acids. V lost 10 bases, J lost 4 bases, and 19 bases lay in between. The germline CDR1 and CDR2 sequences are MNHEY and SVGEGT. The sample was CD8+ T cells from the center of a lung tumor. The chain recombines TRBV6-2 or TRBV6-3 with TRBJ2-5, with TRBD2 as a possible D gene (7 bases). This receptor was obtained from a male donor with lung adenocarcinoma. The CD4 and CD8 labels of this study may be unreliable. CDR3 region: CATKGGRMGETQYF. The DNA for the CDR3 is TGTGCCACGAAGGGGGGGAGGATGGGAGAGACCCAGTACTTC.